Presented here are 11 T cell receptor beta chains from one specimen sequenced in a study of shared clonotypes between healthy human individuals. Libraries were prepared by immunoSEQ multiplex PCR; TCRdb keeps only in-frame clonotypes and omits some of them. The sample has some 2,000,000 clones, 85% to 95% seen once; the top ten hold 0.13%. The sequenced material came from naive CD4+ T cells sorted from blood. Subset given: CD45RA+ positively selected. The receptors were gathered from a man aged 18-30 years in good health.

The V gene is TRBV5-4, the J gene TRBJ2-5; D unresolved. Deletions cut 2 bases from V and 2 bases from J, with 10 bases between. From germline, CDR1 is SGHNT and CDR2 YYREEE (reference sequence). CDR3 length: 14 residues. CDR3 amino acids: CASSLWGLQETQYF. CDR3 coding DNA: TGTGCCAGCAGCTTATGGGGATTGCAAGAGACCCAGTACTTC.

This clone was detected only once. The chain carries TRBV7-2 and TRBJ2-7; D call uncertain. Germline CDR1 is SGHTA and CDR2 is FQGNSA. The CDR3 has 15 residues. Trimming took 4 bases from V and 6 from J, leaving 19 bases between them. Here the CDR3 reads CASSSKRPDMGEQYF. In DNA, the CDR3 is TGTGCCAGCAGCTCTAAGAGACCAGATATGGGCGAGCAGTACTTC.

The CDR3 DNA reads as TGTGCCAGCAGTCCCACAGGCGGGACAGATACGCAGTATTTT. It specifies CASSPTGGTDTQYF. The chain links TRBV27 to TRBJ2-3, with D perhaps TRBD1 or TRBD2 (5 bases each). This CDR3 has 14 residues. V shed 5 bases and J shed 3 bases, with 12 bases lying between them. Germline CDR1 is MNHEY and CDR2 is SMNVEV (reference sequence).

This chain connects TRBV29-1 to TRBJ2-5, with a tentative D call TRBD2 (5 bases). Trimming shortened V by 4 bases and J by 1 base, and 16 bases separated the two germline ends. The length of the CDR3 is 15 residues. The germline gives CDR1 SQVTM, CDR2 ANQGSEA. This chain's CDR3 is CSVVGDPGTQETQYF. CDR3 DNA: TGCAGCGTTGTGGGAGATCCAGGCACCCAAGAGACCCAGTACTTC.

DNA for the CDR3: TGCAGCGTCCAGGACAGGGGGATAGGCTACACCTTC. It codes for CSVQDRGIGYTF. This chain uses TRBV29-1 with TRBJ1-2; TRBD1 agrees at 10 bases. Unmatched junction bases numbered 6, after V lost 6 bases and J lost 8 bases. CDR3 length equals 12 residues. Germline V gives CDR1 SQVTM, CDR2 ANQGSEA.

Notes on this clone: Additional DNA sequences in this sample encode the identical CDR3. The CDR3 sequence is CASSEGQGNTEAFF. The CDR3 coding sequence is TGTGCCAGCAGTGAGGGACAGGGGAACACTGAAGCTTTCTTT. The rearrangement joins TRBV2 to TRBJ1-1; 9 bases fit TRBD1. Germline lookup yields CDR1 SNHLY and CDR2 FYNNEI. The CDR3 is 14 amino acids. V lost 3 bases, J lost 1 base, and 0 bases stayed unmatched.

CDR3 loop: CASSPPGTGSYEQYF. In DNA, the CDR3 is TGTGCCAGCAGCCCCCCCGGGACAGGGTCCTACGAGCAGTACTTC. V and J are TRBV7-9 and TRBJ2-7; 9 bases are a match to TRBD1. Germline V lookup: CDR1 SEHNR, CDR2 FQNEAQ (reference sequence). The CDR3 totals 15 residues. V shed 5 bases, J shed 1 base, and the junction held 6 bases outside the gene matches. Supplemented by reference TRBV7-9 and TRBJ2-7, the full variable domain reads DTGVSQNPRHKITKRGQNVTFRCDPISEHNRLYWYRQTLGQGPEFLTYFQNEAQLEKSRLLSDRFSAERPKGSFSTLEIQRTEQGDSAMYLCASSPPGTGSYEQYFGPGTRLTVT.

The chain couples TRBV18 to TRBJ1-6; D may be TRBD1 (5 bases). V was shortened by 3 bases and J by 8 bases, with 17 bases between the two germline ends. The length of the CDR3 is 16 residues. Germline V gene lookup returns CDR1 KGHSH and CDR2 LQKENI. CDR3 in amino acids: CASSPDRIMGDSPLHF. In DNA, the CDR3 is TGTGCCAGCTCACCCGACCGAATTATGGGGGATTCACCCCTCCACTTT.

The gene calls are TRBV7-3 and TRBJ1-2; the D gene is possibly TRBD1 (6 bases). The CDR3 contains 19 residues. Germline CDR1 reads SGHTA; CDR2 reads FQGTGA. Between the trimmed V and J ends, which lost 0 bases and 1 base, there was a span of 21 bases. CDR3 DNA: TGTGCCAGCAGCTTAACTGGAACCGGACGGGGGCTTCTTAACTATGGCTACACCTTC. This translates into CASSLTGTGRGLLNYGYTF.

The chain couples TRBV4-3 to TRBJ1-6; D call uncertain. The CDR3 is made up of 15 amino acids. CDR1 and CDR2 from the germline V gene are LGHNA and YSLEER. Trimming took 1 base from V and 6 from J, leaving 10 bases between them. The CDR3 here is CASSQGSEINSPLHF. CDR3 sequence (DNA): TGCGCCAGCAGCCAAGGCTCAGAAATTAATTCACCCCTCCACTTT.

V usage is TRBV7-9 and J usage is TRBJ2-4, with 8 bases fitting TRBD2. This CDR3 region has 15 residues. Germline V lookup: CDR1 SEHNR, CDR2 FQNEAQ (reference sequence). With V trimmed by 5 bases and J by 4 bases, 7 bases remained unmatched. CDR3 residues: CASSPPGLGKNIQYF. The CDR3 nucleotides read TGTGCCAGCAGCCCCCCGGGACTAGGAAAAAACATTCAGTACTTC.